This TCR beta chain was profiled in a study of blood T cell repertoires in COVID-19. As handled by the study authors: How many nucleated cells were present was estimated from reference gene primer amplification. Assay used: immunoSEQ multiplex PCR; TCRdb lists only in-frame clones, some missing. Clone size and V and J calls were adopted from that table, with D and trimming inferred from the DNA. The sample contains 150,000 to 200,000 clones, approximately 80% of which appear only once. The study recruited people aged roughly 18 to 100 years across about two dozen US areas. For recovered donors of Cohort 3, there were two negative PCRs, clearance, or symptom resolution. Per the germline V gene, CDR1 is ENHRY and CDR2 is SYGVKD. V lost 9 bases and J lost 5; bases outside the gene matches: 14. This CDR3 has 15 amino acids.

This chain links TRBV10-3 with TRBJ2-7; TRBD2 matches 9 bases. The sequenced sample was PBMCs or T cells enriched from blood (not recorded which). The TCR comes from a woman aged 60-70 years who had recovered from COVID-19. The CDR3 reads CAINGGGATKNEQYF. DNA for the CDR3: TGTGCCATAAACGGCGGGGGGGCTACGAAGAACGAGCAGTACTTC.